This TCR beta chain was profiled in a study of cytomegalovirus exposure and HLA in healthy donors. Whole-study findings and limits: In a later analysis, the majority of CMV-associated beta chains seemingly showed HLA restriction.

The PCR used 60 Vbeta and 13 Jbeta primers. Using immunoSEQ multiplex PCR, the repertoire was profiled, and TCRdb retains in-frame clones only, with some absent. Altogether 120,000 or so clones are present, 83% being singletons, with the ten largest covering roughly 3.5%. This clone turned up a few times. Its antigen is not identified. At sampling all donors were nominally healthy, likely with unrecorded immune exposures. There are 12 residues in the CDR3. Deletions cut 0 bases from V and 8 bases from J, with 6 bases between. Germline V CDR1 and CDR2: MDHEN, SYDVKM. The receptor was isolated from a woman in her 40s in good health and CMV-seropositive. The chain uses TRBV28 and TRBJ2-3; D gene unclear. The specimen was PBMCs. In DNA form, the CDR3 reads TGTGCCAGCAGTTTATGGTTGCGTACGCAGTATTTT. Translated: CASSLWLRTQYF. The complete variable domain, with remaining parts taken from reference TRBV28 and TRBJ2-3, reads DVKVTQSSRYLVKRTGEKVFLECVQDMDHENMFWYRQDPGLGLRLIYFSYDVKMKEKGDIPEGYSVSREKKERFSLILESASTNQTSMYLCASSLWLRTQYFGPGTRLTVL.